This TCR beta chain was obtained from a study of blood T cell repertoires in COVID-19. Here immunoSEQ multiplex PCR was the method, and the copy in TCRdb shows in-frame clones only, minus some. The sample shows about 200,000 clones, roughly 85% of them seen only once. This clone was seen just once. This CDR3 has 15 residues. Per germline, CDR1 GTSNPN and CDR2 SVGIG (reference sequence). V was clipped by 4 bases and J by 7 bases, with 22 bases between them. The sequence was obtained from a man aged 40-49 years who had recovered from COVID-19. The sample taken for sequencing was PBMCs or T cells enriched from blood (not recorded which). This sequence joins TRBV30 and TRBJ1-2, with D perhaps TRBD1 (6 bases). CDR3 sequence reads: CAWIEGVRRYGGYTF. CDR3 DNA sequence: TGTGCCTGGATAGAGGGGGTTAGGCGGTATGGTGGCTACACCTTC.